These T cell receptor beta chains were read from a single sample in a study of T cells in Graves' hyperthyroidism and ophthalmopathy. TCRdb re-called the multiplex PCR reads with MiXCR, one entry per CDR3 protein. The repertoire holds 750,000 to 950,000 distinct CDR3 sequences, 38% seen once, with around 9.3% in the top ten. Sequenced sample: blood. Receptors were obtained from a man between 18 and 29 years old with Graves' hyperthyroidism. CDR3s leave out the opening cysteine and the closing phenylalanine or tryptophan. Not every row has a clone size; where given, it reads once, few, many or a size class.

>TRBJ2-7|TRBV20-1|many
SARATGGREQY
>TRBJ2-7|TRBV7-2|many
ASSDPLFSDKQY
>TRBJ1-6|TRBV20-1|.
SAGPGQGRLNSPLH
>TRBJ1-4|TRBV25-1|.
ASSGGLEDEKLF
>TRBJ1-5|TRBV5-1|.
ASSPGTGWDQPQH
>TRBJ2-2|TRBV7-9|.
ASSQETYSGIVGELF
>TRBJ1-6|TRBV7-9|.
ASSQAGQNSPLH
>TRBJ1-1|TRBV14|.
ASSQVTGTVNTEAF
>TRBJ1-5|TRBV19|.
ASADRGGPQH
>TRBJ2-7|TRBV5-1|.
ASSLARRTGGYEQY
>TRBJ2-7|TRBV6-5|.
ASSYSEGGAYEQY
>TRBJ1-2|TRBV25-1|many
ASSEYFGTGGTNYGYT
>TRBJ1-1|TRBV5-1|.
ASSLSGRGVRTTEAF
>TRBJ2-5|TRBV24-1|many
ATSGGGIETQY
>TRBJ2-7|TRBV11-2|many
ASSLDNYEQY
>TRBJ1-2|TRBV5-4|.
ASSVGQGEYGYT
>TRBJ1-5|TRBV10-3|.
AISQDRGQPQH
>TRBJ2-2|TRBV15|many
ATSPGVLTGELF
>TRBJ2-5|TRBV5-5|.
ASSLGTGILQETQY
>TRBJ2-5|TRBV7-2|.
ASRTPATGETQY
>TRBJ1-2|TRBV6-6|few
ASTGDLKGYT
>TRBJ1-6|TRBV29-1|.
SVGAGADNSPLH
>TRBJ1-1|TRBV6-5|few
ASSERFMPSRGTEAF
>TRBJ1-1|TRBV7-9|.
ASSVVEGRGTEAF
>TRBJ2-5|TRBV7-2|.
ASTPGDGETQY
>TRBJ2-7|TRBV25-1|.
ARDPGQNYEQY
>TRBJ1-2|TRBV2|.
ASSLRTSYRQGGGYGYT
>TRBJ1-1|TRBV5-1|.
ASSTSWTDGGMNTEAF
>TRBJ1-5|TRBV12-3/TRBV12-4|.
ASTQGVLNQPQH
>TRBJ2-5|TRBV7-2|many
ASSLAGTEGETQY
>TRBJ2-5|TRBV11-1|few
ASSSTTGGAETQY
>TRBJ2-7|TRBV2|few
ASRGLHSYEQY
>TRBJ2-2|TRBV20-1|.
SARDPSGTGELF
>TRBJ1-2|TRBV20-1|.
SASPGSGYT
>TRBJ2-7|TRBV6-1|.
ASKKSGWEGEQY
>TRBJ1-1|TRBV20-1|many
SATNPNRADTEAF
>TRBJ2-1|TRBV19|.
ASSRRSSYNEQF
>TRBJ2-2|TRBV5-6|.
ASSLGGSYELF
>TRBJ2-7|TRBV5-1|.
ASSPLAGESEQY
>TRBJ1-1|TRBV20-1|.
SARDGWAEAF
>TRBJ1-1|TRBV19|few
ASSLGPAREAF
>TRBJ2-3|TRBV24-1|.
ATSEAGGTTDTQY
>TRBJ2-7|TRBV2|many
ASRLGQDFYEQY
>TRBJ1-1|TRBV9|few
ASSRTEVLASGTEAF
>TRBJ1-6|TRBV5-1|many
ASSLSPLRSSPLH
>TRBJ1-1|TRBV11-2|few
ASSLAWATVDTEAF
>TRBJ1-1|TRBV7-9|.
ASSPGQGDLNTEAF
>TRBJ2-5|TRBV7-6|.
ASSADRAGAGETQY
>TRBJ2-2|TRBV3-1|.
ASESHSGELF
>TRBJ2-7|TRBV19|few
ASSTFPGDGYEQY